The clone carrying this TCR beta chain was detected once. The data are from a study of T cell responses to AZD1222 COVID-19 vaccine. CDR1 and CDR2 from the germline V gene are MNHEY and SVGAGI. The J segment lost 3 bases and the V segment lost 5 bases, leaving 10 bases of the junction unmatched. The CDR3 has 15 residues. The method was immunoSEQ multiplex PCR; TCRdb's version includes in-frame clones alone and lacks a portion of them. The sample includes about 91,000 clones, roughly 84% of them seen just once. The sequence came from an adult in good health. This specimen consisted of peripheral blood, obtained on day 0 of AZD1222 vaccination. V is TRBV6-5 and J is TRBJ2-7; TRBD1 agrees at 7 bases. The CDR3 here is CASSMGQPAYYEQYF. As DNA, the CDR3 is TGTGCCAGCAGTATGGGACAGCCAGCCTACTACGAGCAGTACTTC.